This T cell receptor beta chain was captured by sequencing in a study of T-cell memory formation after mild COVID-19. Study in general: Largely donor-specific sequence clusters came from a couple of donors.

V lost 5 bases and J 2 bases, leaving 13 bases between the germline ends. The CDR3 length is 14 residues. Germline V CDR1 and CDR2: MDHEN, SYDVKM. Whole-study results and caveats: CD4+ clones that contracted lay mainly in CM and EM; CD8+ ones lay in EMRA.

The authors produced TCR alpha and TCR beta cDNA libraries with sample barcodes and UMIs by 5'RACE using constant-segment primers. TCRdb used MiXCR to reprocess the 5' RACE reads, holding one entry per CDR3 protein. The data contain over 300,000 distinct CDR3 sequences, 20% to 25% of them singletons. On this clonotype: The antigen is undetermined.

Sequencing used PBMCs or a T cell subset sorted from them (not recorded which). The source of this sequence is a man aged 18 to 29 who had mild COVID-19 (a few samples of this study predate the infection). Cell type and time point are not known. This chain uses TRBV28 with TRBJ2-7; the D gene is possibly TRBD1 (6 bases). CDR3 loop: CASSKEGHPYEQYV. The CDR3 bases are TGTGCCAGCAGTAAAGAGGGACACCCCTACGAGCAGTACGTC.